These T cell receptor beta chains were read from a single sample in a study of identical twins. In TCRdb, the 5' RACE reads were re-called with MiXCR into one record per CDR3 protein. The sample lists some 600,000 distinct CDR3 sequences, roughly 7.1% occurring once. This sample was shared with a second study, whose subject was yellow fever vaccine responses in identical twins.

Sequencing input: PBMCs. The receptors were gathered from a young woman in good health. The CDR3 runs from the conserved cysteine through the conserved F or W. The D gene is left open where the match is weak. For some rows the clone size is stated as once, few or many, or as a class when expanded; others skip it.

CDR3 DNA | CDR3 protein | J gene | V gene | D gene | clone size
TGTGCCAGCATCGAAGACTTTAGCTCCTACGAGCAGTACTTC | CASIEDFSSYEQYF | TRBJ2-7 | TRBV28 | NA | NA
TGTGCCAGCACCGACAACCGAGCGGGGGGCACAGATACGCAGTATTTT | CASTDNRAGGTDTQYF | TRBJ2-3 | TRBV6-2/TRBV6-3 | TRBD2 | NA
TGTGCCAGCAGCTGGACTAGCGGGGCCTCCTACGAGCAGTACTTC | CASSWTSGASYEQYF | TRBJ2-7 | TRBV12-3/TRBV12-4 | TRBD2 | many
TGCGCCAGCCGAGACGAGGTCGCAATGAACACTGAAGCTTTCTTT | CASRDEVAMNTEAFF | TRBJ1-1 | TRBV5-1 | NA | many
TGTGCCAGCACCCCGGGAGGGGGCCCTACTAGCACAGATACGCAGTATTTT | CASTPGGGPTSTDTQYF | TRBJ2-3 | TRBV12-3/TRBV12-4 | NA | few
TGCAGTGCTGAGCCCCCTTTGGGTGAAAAACTGTTTTTT | CSAEPPLGEKLFF | TRBJ1-4 | TRBV20-1 | NA | many
TGCGCCAGCAGCGGATTACAGGGCACCGGCTACGAGCAGTACTTC | CASSGLQGTGYEQYF | TRBJ2-7 | TRBV5-1 | NA | many
TGTGCCAGCAGTACCACGGAGACCCAGTACTTC | CASSTTETQYF | TRBJ2-5 | TRBV12-3/TRBV12-4 | NA | many
TGTGCCACCAGCGGGACAGGGAGCTTGAACACTGAAGCTTTCTTT | CATSGTGSLNTEAFF | TRBJ1-1 | TRBV15 | TRBD1 | many
TGTGCCAGCAGTCCCACGTTAGCGGGGAATAAAGAGACCCAGTACTTC | CASSPTLAGNKETQYF | TRBJ2-5 | TRBV27 | TRBD2 | many
TGTGCCAGCTGCCCGTTTGGGGACAGGCTAAGTCATTGCGAGCAGTACTTC | CASCPFGDRLSHCEQYF | TRBJ2-7 | TRBV12-3/TRBV12-4 | TRBD1 | few
TGCAGTGCCAGGGCGGCCCAGAGTGGGTTTACTGAAGCTTTCTTT | CSARAAQSGFTEAFF | TRBJ1-1 | TRBV20-1 | NA | NA
TGTGCCAGCAGCAATAGATTAGCGGGAGTTGGAGATGAGCAGTTCTTC | CASSNRLAGVGDEQFF | TRBJ2-1 | TRBV7-9 | TRBD2 | many
TGTGCCGCCGGACGGGAGTATGGCTACACCTTC | CAAGREYGYTF | TRBJ1-2 | TRBV28 | NA | NA
TGCGCCAGCAGCTTCGGGACTAGCGGTCGGGCCCAAGAGACCCAGTACTTC | CASSFGTSGRAQETQYF | TRBJ2-5 | TRBV5-1 | TRBD2 | NA
TGTGCCAGCTTCGGACTAGCGGGTCGAGGCGGGGAGCTGTTTTTT | CASFGLAGRGGELFF | TRBJ2-2 | TRBV2 | TRBD2 | few
TGCAGTGCCAAGGGACTAGCGGGTTCCTACGAGCAGTACTTC | CSAKGLAGSYEQYF | TRBJ2-7 | TRBV20-1 | TRBD2 | few
TGCGCCAGCAGCTTGGGACGACTAAGCGGGAGGGACAATGAGCAGTTCTTC | CASSLGRLSGRDNEQFF | TRBJ2-1 | TRBV5-1 | TRBD2 | many
TGTGCCAGCAGCTTTCCAGCGGGAGTTCCCACAGATACGCAGTATTTT | CASSFPAGVPTDTQYF | TRBJ2-3 | TRBV7-9 | TRBD2 | few
TGTGCCAGCTCACCAGGGTGGTACGTCGGGGAGCTGTTTTTT | CASSPGWYVGELFF | TRBJ2-2 | TRBV18 | NA | NA
TGTGCCAGCAGCTTAGATTATAGAGCCAAAAACATTCAGTACTTC | CASSLDYRAKNIQYF | TRBJ2-4 | TRBV11-2 | NA | few
TGTGCCAGCAGCCAAGGGGTAGGGGTCGGCACAGATACGCAGTATTTT | CASSQGVGVGTDTQYF | TRBJ2-3 | TRBV3-1 | NA | few
TGTGCCAGCAGCTTAAGGGACAGTTTTAAAAACATTCAGTACTTC | CASSLRDSFKNIQYF | TRBJ2-4 | TRBV13 | TRBD1 | few
TGCAGCGTTGAAGGACAGGGTCCAGATACGCAGTATTTT | CSVEGQGPDTQYF | TRBJ2-3 | TRBV29-1 | TRBD1 | few
TGTGCCAGCAGCAGATCCGGGGCGCCGGCGGGACAAGAGACCCAGTACTTC | CASSRSGAPAGQETQYF | TRBJ2-5 | TRBV12-3/TRBV12-4 | NA | NA
TGTGCCAGCAGCTTTTTAGACTCCGCGAACACCGGGGAGCTGTTTTTT | CASSFLDSANTGELFF | TRBJ2-2 | TRBV7-9 | NA | few
TGCGCCAGCAGCTTGGACGGGGGGAGTCAGCCCCAGCATTTT | CASSLDGGSQPQHF | TRBJ1-5 | TRBV5-1 | NA | NA
TGTGCCAGCAGCTTACTACTAGCGGGAGATGGGTACGAGCAGTACTTC | CASSLLLAGDGYEQYF | TRBJ2-7 | TRBV7-8 | TRBD2 | NA
TGTGCCATCCGAAGTTGGCCCCCGCTGGGCGGGAGGGAGTACGAGCAGTACTTC | CAIRSWPPLGGREYEQYF | TRBJ2-7 | TRBV12-3/TRBV12-4 | TRBD2 | NA
TGTGCCAGCAGCTTACTTATGGTTCGAGGGTCTCCTGAAGCTTTCTTT | CASSLLMVRGSPEAFF | TRBJ1-1 | TRBV7-9 | NA | many
TGCAGTGCACGCCCCGGGACAGCGGGTAACACCATATATTTT | CSARPGTAGNTIYF | TRBJ1-3 | TRBV20-1 | TRBD1 | many
TGCGCCAGCAGCTTATCGGGACTAGCGAACTACAATGAGCAGTTCTTC | CASSLSGLANYNEQFF | TRBJ2-1 | TRBV5-1 | TRBD2 | few
TGTGCCAGCAGCTTAGCCGCGACTGGGAGCAATCAGCCCCAGCATTTT | CASSLAATGSNQPQHF | TRBJ1-5 | TRBV7-9 | NA | few
TGTGCCAGCAGTTACTCGAGGATCCCGGGTACCCAGCCCCAGCATTTT | CASSYSRIPGTQPQHF | TRBJ1-5 | TRBV6-5 | NA | many
TGCAGTGCTAGCACAGGGGGCCTAGTGGACCATCGGATCTTC | CSASTGGLVDHRIF | TRBJ2-7 | TRBV20-1 | TRBD1 | few
TGTGCCACCAGCAGGAATCCGAGCACCGGCCAGCCCCAGCATTTT | CATSRNPSTGQPQHF | TRBJ1-5 | TRBV15 | NA | few
TGTGCCAGCAGTGAGGGTCTTGACACTGAAGCTTTCTTT | CASSEGLDTEAFF | TRBJ1-1 | TRBV25-1 | NA | NA
TGTGCCAGCACTGCATCAGGGCATCACACCGGGGAGCTGTTTTTT | CASTASGHHTGELFF | TRBJ2-2 | TRBV28 | NA | NA
TGCGCCAGCAGCCAAGATTATCCGGGGCCCGGGGAGCTGTTTTTT | CASSQDYPGPGELFF | TRBJ2-2 | TRBV4-1 | NA | few
TGCGCCAGCAGCTTGGAACAGACGAACACCGGGGAGCTGTTTTTT | CASSLEQTNTGELFF | TRBJ2-2 | TRBV5-1 | NA | many
TGTGCCACCAGCAAAGGACGCCTCGAATACGAGCAGTACTTC | CATSKGRLEYEQYF | TRBJ2-7 | TRBV15 | NA | NA
TGTGCCAGCAGTTACCTCTGGACTGGAGCGAACACTGAAGCTTTCTTT | CASSYLWTGANTEAFF | TRBJ1-1 | TRBV6-5 | NA | NA
TGTGCCAGCAGCTTACCCCTCGGGACAGTGAACACCGGGGAGCTGTTTTTT | CASSLPLGTVNTGELFF | TRBJ2-2 | TRBV7-9 | TRBD1 | NA
TGTGCCAGCAGCTTGGACAGGGGCCTGAACACTGAAGCTTTCTTT | CASSLDRGLNTEAFF | TRBJ1-1 | TRBV16 | TRBD1 | many
TGTGCCAGCAGAGAAGCCCCATTACCGGAGACCCAGTACTTC | CASREAPLPETQYF | TRBJ2-5 | TRBV6-1 | NA | NA
TGCGCCAGCAGCGGGACAGAAGATACGCAGTATTTT | CASSGTEDTQYF | TRBJ2-3 | TRBV5-1 | TRBD1 | few
TGCGCCAGCAGCCAAGTGGGACTAGCGGGAGGCAGCACAGATACGCAGTATTTT | CASSQVGLAGGSTDTQYF | TRBJ2-3 | TRBV4-1 | TRBD2 | many
TGTGCCAGCAGCTTCCAAGGACTAGCGGAGAAGCAGTTCTTC | CASSFQGLAEKQFF | TRBJ2-1 | TRBV7-9 | TRBD2 | NA
TGCGCCAGCAGCCCTCAACCGGGCGCGAGAGGGAATGAAAAACTGTTTTTT | CASSPQPGARGNEKLFF | TRBJ1-4 | TRBV4-1 | NA | many
TGTGCCAGCAGTGAAAAGCGGAGCTCCTACAATGAGCAGTTCTTC | CASSEKRSSYNEQFF | TRBJ2-1 | TRBV6-1 | NA | NA
TGTGCCAGCAGTTTAGACAGCCAGGCCCAAGAGACCCAGTACTTC | CASSLDSQAQETQYF | TRBJ2-5 | TRBV27 | NA | NA
TGTGCCAGCAGCTTACACAGGGAGAAAGAGACCCAGTACTTC | CASSLHREKETQYF | TRBJ2-5 | TRBV7-2 | NA | NA